This T cell receptor beta chain was observed in a study of vaccination effects on CD4 cells after COVID-19. Study details: At 16 days and at one week before vaccination, samples were given by two convalescent patients. Cultures used roughly 1.8 million PBMC per well, about 10 IU/ml IL-2 and roughly 10 ug/ml peptides.

Worth noting for this clone: Its specificity is unknown.

TCRdb's copy holds only in-frame clones and misses some; the assay was immunoSEQ multiplex PCR. The sample lists about 45,000 clones; around 74% were seen once. Study-level points and caveats: The study got few convalescent patients and did not collect any early post-infection timepoints.

The culture ran for around 10 days before CD4+ T cells were isolated. CDR1 and CDR2 from the germline V gene are SGHRS and YFSETQ. The CDR3 has 14 residues. The V gene lost 0 bases and the J gene lost 3 bases, with 9 bases spanning the gap. This sequence joins TRBV5-1 and TRBJ1-2; D is unresolved. The sample was CD4+ T cells from PBMCs cultured without peptide, taken before COVID-19 vaccination. This receptor was identified in a human donor who had a prior SARS-CoV-2 infection. The CDR3 region has the DNA TGCGCCAGCAGCTTGGCCGGGTTTGACTATGGCTACACCTTC. Translated, it gives CASSLAGFDYGYTF.